Following are 5 T cell receptor beta chains from one sample sequenced in a study of blood T cell repertoires in COVID-19 (dated by TCRdb to 2018 to 2021). The library was obtained by the immunoSEQ multiplex PCR assay. As stored in TCRdb, this immuneACCESS dataset retains in-frame rearrangements with V and J assigned. A fraction of the clones does not appear; measured against another copy, unresolved V genes explain less than half of the discrepancy, and the remainder lacks a known reason. The sample contains more than 300,000 clones, under 90% of them found a single time. Clones ranked in the top ten supply approximately 1.8% of the sample. Material for sequencing was peripheral blood. The source of these receptors is a woman aged 25-40 years with COVID-19, enrolled during active disease.

This clone came up once. V is TRBV6-5 and J is TRBJ2-1; D unresolved. Per the germline V gene, CDR1 is MNHEY and CDR2 is SVGAGI. The V and J ends lost 5 bases and 0 bases respectively, with 11 bases between them. The CDR3 has 15 amino acids. In nucleotides, the CDR3 is TGTGCCAGCAGTCTTCAAGAGATCTCCTACAATGAGCAGTTCTTC. It translates to CASSLQEISYNEQFF.

V is TRBV29-1 and J is TRBJ2-1; possible D gene TRBD1, 5 bases. Germline assignment: CDR1 SQVTM and CDR2 ANQGSEA. V shed 8 bases and J shed 5 bases, with 10 bases lying between them. CDR3 length equals 11 residues. CDR3 residues: CSLQGNNEQFF. The CDR3 region has the DNA TGCAGCCTCCAGGGTAACAATGAGCAGTTCTTC.

The chain is built from TRBV6-6 and TRBJ1-5; 7 bases map to TRBD1. Germline CDR1 and CDR2: MNHNY and SVGAGI (reference sequence). Unmatched junction bases numbered 5, after V lost 4 bases and J lost 5 bases. The CDR3 sequence is 14 residues long. The CDR3 protein is CASSSRQGDQPQHF. The CDR3 DNA follows: TGTGCCAGCAGTTCCCGACAGGGCGATCAGCCCCAGCATTTT.

This clone was seen only once. CDR3 loop: CASSPPERSGNQPQHF. CDR3 in DNA: TGTGCCAGTAGTCCCCCCGAACGGAGCGGCAATCAGCCCCAGCATTTT. This chain links TRBV19 with TRBJ1-5, with D uncertain. This CDR3 region has 16 residues. The V end was cut by 5 bases, the J end by 2 bases, with 16 bases between. The germline V gene encodes CDR1 LNHDA and CDR2 SQIVND (reference sequence).

J is TRBJ1-4 and V is TRBV7-6, with D maybe TRBD1 (6 bases). CDR1 and CDR2 (germline): SGHVS, FNYEAQ. This CDR3 spans 19 amino acids. Trimming pared 5 bases from V and 0 bases from J, leaving 22 bases between. CDR3 loop: CASSPDTGTPVATNEKLFF. The CDR3 bases are TGTGCCAGCAGCCCCGACACCGGGACACCCGTTGCAACTAATGAAAAACTGTTTTTT.